This T cell receptor (beta chain) appears in the sequencing data of a study of identical twins (TCRdb year 2016). Describing the broader study: To test whether fetal clonotypes persist, this study deep-sequenced TCR alpha and beta repertoires from monozygotic twins, from unrelated adults of various ages, and from cord blood. To rule out contamination, the twin experiments were replicated at different times with different library preparation protocols.

The germline V end is reduced by 5 bases and the J end by 4 bases; junction bases left unmatched: 4. The CDR3 covers 14 residues, taking in both the cysteine and the phenylalanine. Only CDR3 DNA is held: 42 bases, read in frame from base 1. The germline V gene encodes CDR1 SEHNR and CDR2 FQNEAQ (reference sequence). Here is what the overall study found, with its caveats: Because the same donors could not be followed over many years, the conclusions depended on cross-sectional statistical analysis. Zero-insertion analyses could be partly confounded by invariant T cells such as MAIT and iNKT, though diverse VJ usage argued against such confounding for most clonotypes. Compared with coincidental sharing between unrelated individuals, out-of-frame TCR alpha sequences shared between twins had an excess of sequences with low generation probability. Recombination models systematically underestimated out-of-frame TCR alpha sharing in monozygotic twins but agreed with sharing between unrelated individuals. Fewer insertions were carried by abundant cord blood beta clonotypes; a weaker similar trend was observed in young adult naive repertoires, while no such trend was observed in memory repertoires. In beta out-of-frame sequences, excess twin sharing was weaker, because having fewer shared sequences lowered the signal-to-noise ratio.

The library was generated by 5' RACE. This sample was sequenced with an Illumina HiSeq 2000. Template switching introduced a universal primer binding site; the final cDNA contained a unique molecular identifier, enabling accurate counting of TCR cDNA molecules. Specific primers in the conserved constant-segment region were used to synthesize first-strand cDNA for TCR alpha and beta chains. To control for contamination, every cDNA library carried two barcodes: a SMART-Mk sample barcode plus Illumina barcodes. TruSeq adapter sequences and Illumina sample barcodes were added in two successive PCR steps. The Illumina HiSeq platform was used with custom primers to sequence TCR alpha and beta cDNA libraries. The original pipeline was this. MiGEC processed the raw reads to extract unique molecular identifiers, while MiXCR was used to determine the CDR3 positions. Recombination models were inferred per individual with the repgenHMM and IGoR tools using an EM algorithm. The analysis of shared clonotypes was done with the tcR package in R, with sharing normalized by the product of cloneset sizes. To study raw recombination without the effects of thymic and clonal selection, out-of-frame nonproductive sequences were analyzed. TCRdb trimmed the raw reads at Q25, called clones with MiXCR and kept productive beta chains. Each record represents a unique CDR3 protein, reported with the most common genes and DNA among its rows. The V and J calls here are based on TCRdb, not the publication. The sample table holds about 530,000 distinct CDR3 sequences, of which around 20% were seen once. The ten largest clones take up roughly 0.5% of the sample.

Only healthy Caucasian donors were included. The twin cohort comprised three pairs of female monozygotic twins, all aged roughly 18 to 29 years. CD4+ and CD8+ T cell populations were isolated with positive isolation kits from Invitrogen. This clonotype was counted a few times. The antigen it recognizes is unknown. Base qualities are not provided; no much larger clone lies one nucleotide away. This same sample was also part of a study on yellow fever vaccine responses in identical twins. The second study, in turn, reports: According to the authors, in identical twins the way T cells responded to vaccination appeared partly convergent and partly personalized. In the study, vaccine-responding T cell clones were precisely tracked in identical twins.

This receptor was taken from a woman aged 18-30 years in good health. Recombination linked TRBV7-9 to TRBJ1-4; 7 central bases correspond to TRBD1. The sequenced material came from CD4+ T cells sorted from blood. CDR3 protein: CASSPRDSNEKLFF. The DNA sequence reads TGTGCCAGCAGCCCTCGGGACAGTAATGAAAAACTGTTTTTT.